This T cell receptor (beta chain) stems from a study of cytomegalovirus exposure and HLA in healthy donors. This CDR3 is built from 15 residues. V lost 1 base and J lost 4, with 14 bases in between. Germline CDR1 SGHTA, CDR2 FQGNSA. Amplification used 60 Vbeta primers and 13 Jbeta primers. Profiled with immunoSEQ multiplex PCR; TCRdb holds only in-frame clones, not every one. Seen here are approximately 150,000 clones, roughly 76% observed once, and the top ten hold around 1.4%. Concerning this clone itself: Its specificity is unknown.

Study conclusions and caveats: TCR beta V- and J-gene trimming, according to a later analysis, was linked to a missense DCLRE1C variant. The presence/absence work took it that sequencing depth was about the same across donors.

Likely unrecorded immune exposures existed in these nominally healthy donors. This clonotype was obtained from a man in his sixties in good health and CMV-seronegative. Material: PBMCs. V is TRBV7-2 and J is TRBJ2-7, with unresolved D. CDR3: CASSLVVVPGYEQYF. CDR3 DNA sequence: TGTGCCAGCAGCTTAGTTGTGGTACCCGGTTACGAGCAGTACTTC. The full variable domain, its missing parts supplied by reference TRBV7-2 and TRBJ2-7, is GAGVSQSPSNKVTEKGKDVELRCDPISGHTALYWYRQSLGQGLEFLIYFQGNSAPDKSGLPSDRFSAERTGGSVSTLTIQRTQQEDSAVYLCASSLVVVPGYEQYFGPGTRLTVT.